Below are 21 T cell receptor beta chains sequenced from a single sample in a study of blood T cell repertoires in COVID-19. Repertoires were generated with immunoSEQ multiplex PCR, while TCRdb's copy carries only in-frame clones and drops some. The table lists approximately 170,000 clones, about 83% of them singletons. Specimen: peripheral blood. These receptors were taken from a man aged 70 or older who had recovered from COVID-19.

The chain combines TRBV5-1 with TRBJ1-1; D is possibly TRBD1 (6 bases). V was clipped by 6 bases and J by 3 bases, with 15 bases between them. The V gene's germline CDR1 is SGHRS and CDR2 YFSETQ. The CDR3 is 14 residues long. The DNA of the CDR3 is TGCGCCAGCAAAGAGGGGGACGGGGACACTGAAGCTTTCTTT. It specifies CASKEGDGDTEAFF.

In its sample, this clone was seen once. The chain is built from TRBV28 and TRBJ1-1; 9 positions match TRBD1. V lost 6 bases to trimming and J lost 6 bases; unmatched junction nucleotides: 8. The CDR3 has 14 residues. The germline V gene has CDR1 MDHEN and CDR2 SYDVKM. CDR3 loop: CASSTGQGTSEAFF. DNA for the CDR3: TGTGCCAGCAGCACTGGACAGGGGACCTCTGAAGCTTTCTTT.

The CDR3 reads CASSLWTGGTPTDTQYF. The CDR3 nucleotides read TGTGCCAGCAGCCTATGGACAGGGGGCACCCCCACAGATACGCAGTATTTT. V gene TRBV9 combines with J gene TRBJ2-3; 11 bases match TRBD1. Germline lookup yields CDR1 SGDLS and CDR2 YYNGEE. The length of the CDR3 is 17 residues. J was trimmed by 2 bases and V by 4 bases; bases with no gene match: 9. Full variable domain (missing parts from reference TRBV9 and TRBJ2-3): DSGVTQTPKHLITATGQRVTLRCSPRSGDLSVYWYQQSLDQGLQFLIQYYNGEERAKGNILERFSAQQFPDLHSELNLSSLELGDSALYFCASSLWTGGTPTDTQYFGPGTRLTVL.

V and J are TRBV6-2 or TRBV6-3 and TRBJ1-2, with D perhaps TRBD1 (5 bases). In germline, CDR1 is MNHEY, CDR2 SVGEGT. The CDR3 has 13 amino acids. Trimming left V 5 bases short and J 0 bases short, with 7 bases between. In nucleotides, the CDR3 is TGTGCCAGCAGTCCAGGGACTAACTATGGCTACACCTTC. Translation: CASSPGTNYGYTF.

Here the CDR3 reads CASSEPSGSGGGTQYF. CDR3 nucleotides: TGTGCCAGCAGTGAACCCAGTGGTAGCGGGGGAGGAACGCAGTATTTT. The V gene is TRBV6-1, the J gene TRBJ2-3; TRBD2 matches at 9 bases. This CDR3 comprises 16 residues. The ends lost 2 bases at V and 9 bases at J; junction bases unmatched: 12. From germline, CDR1 is MNHNS and CDR2 SASEGT.

This chain joins TRBV3-1 (or the pseudogene TRBV3-2) and TRBJ1-6; TRBD1 matches 7 bases. The length of the CDR3 is 17 residues. The V gene's germline CDR1 is LGHDT and CDR2 YNNKEL (reference sequence). Trimming cost V 0 bases and J 9 bases; bases outside gene matches: 11. The CDR3 nucleotides read TGTGCCAGCAGCCAAGAAAGGTTTAGGGGGCGCGGTTCACCCCTCCACTTT. It codes for CASSQERFRGRGSPLHF.

The J gene is TRBJ2-1, the V gene TRBV4-1; 14 positions agree with TRBD2. V trimming: 4 bases; J trimming: 8 bases; junction bases outside the gene matches: 13. There are 18 residues in the CDR3. Germline V gene data show CDR1 as MGHRA and CDR2 as YSYEKL. The CDR3 nucleotides are TGCGCCAGCAGCCGTGGACTAGCGGGAGGTGGGGGTGCGGATGAGCAGTTCTTC. Translated, it gives CASSRGLAGGGGADEQFF.

CDR3 nucleotide sequence: TGTGCCAGTAGTATAGTTGGGGGGACCGGTGAAGCTTTCTTT. This translates into CASSIVGGTGEAFF. The chain uses TRBV19 and TRBJ1-1; a weak D match, TRBD1 (5 bases). The CDR3 sequence is 14 residues long. Between the trimmed V and J ends, which lost 1 base and 7 bases, there was a span of 13 bases. Germline CDR1 is LNHDA and CDR2 is SQIVND (reference sequence).

This chain uses TRBV5-6 with TRBJ1-5; D is possibly TRBD1 (5 bases). Germline loops: CDR1 SGHDT, CDR2 YYEEEE. V lost 4 bases and J 2 bases, leaving 16 bases between the germline ends. This CDR3 is 16 amino acids long. CDR3 coding DNA: TGTGCCAGCAGCGAATTCAGGGTACAGGGCAATCAGCCCCAGCATTTT. The encoded protein is CASSEFRVQGNQPQHF.

The rearrangement joins TRBV2 to TRBJ1-2, with no clear D. This CDR3 region has 13 residues. Trimming left V 6 bases short and J 4 bases short, with 12 bases between. The germline CDR1 and CDR2 sequences are SNHLY and FYNNEI. Here the CDR3 DNA reads TGTGCCAGCAGCGAAAGGCGGGGCTATGGCTACACCTTC. This sequence encodes CASSERRGYGYTF. The whole variable domain, remainder taken from reference TRBV2 and TRBJ1-2, is EPEVTQTPSHQVTQMGQEVILRCVPISNHLYFYWYRQILGQKVEFLVSFYNNEISEKSEIFDDQFSVERPDGSNFTLKIRSTKLEDSAMYFCASSERRGYGYTFGSGTRLTVV.

The chain carries TRBV21-1 and TRBJ2-1; TRBD2, the D gene given by the table, was not confirmed from the DNA. TRBV21-1 is termed a pseudogene. The CDR3 sequence is 16 residues long. Here the CDR3 DNA reads TGTGCCAGCAGCAAACCTGAGACCGGGGTGTCTGGTGAGCAGTTCTTC. Translation: CASSKPETGVSGEQFF.

The V and J genes are TRBV9 and TRBJ1-1; 8 positions match TRBD1. The V and J ends lost 4 bases and 1 base, in that order; junction bases with no gene match: 3. Looked up from germline, CDR1 is SGDLS and CDR2 is YYNGEE. The CDR3 consists of 14 residues. Written as DNA, the CDR3 is TGTGCCAGCAGCTTCGGACAGGGGAACACTGAAGCTTTCTTT. Protein sequence: CASSFGQGNTEAFF.

The rearrangement joins TRBV19 to TRBJ2-2; 11 nucleotides align to TRBD2. With V trimmed by 8 bases and J by 5 bases, 7 bases remained unmatched. This CDR3 has 15 amino acids. Per germline, CDR1 LNHDA and CDR2 SQIVND (reference sequence). This CDR3 is CASRKTSGNTGELFF. The CDR3 DNA follows: TGTGCCAGTCGTAAGACTAGCGGGAATACCGGGGAGCTGTTTTTT.

The rearrangement joins TRBV5-1 to TRBJ2-7, with 7 bases lining up with TRBD2. The V segment lost 2 bases and the J segment 5 bases; nucleotides outside the gene matches: 10. The CDR3 loop spans 15 amino acids. Germline V CDR1 and CDR2: SGHRS, YFSETQ. The CDR3 region has the DNA TGCGCCAGCAGCTTTAGCGGGCCCACCTCTCACGAGCAGTACTTC. Translating gives CASSFSGPTSHEQYF.

The chain uses TRBV9 and TRBJ1-4, with a weak D call TRBD1 (6 bases). Germline V gives CDR1 SGDLS, CDR2 YYNGEE. Trimming took 0 bases from V and 8 from J, leaving 14 bases between them. This CDR3 spans 15 amino acids. For the CDR3, the DNA is TGTGCCAGCAGCGTAGCCGGGGGGCTAAGGGAAAAACTGTTTTTT. It specifies CASSVAGGLREKLFF. Full variable domain (remainder filled in from reference TRBV9 and TRBJ1-4): DSGVTQTPKHLITATGQRVTLRCSPRSGDLSVYWYQQSLDQGLQFLIQYYNGEERAKGNILERFSAQQFPDLHSELNLSSLELGDSALYFCASSVAGGLREKLFFGSGTQLSVL.

In this sample, this clone is medium-sized (0.01 to 0.1%). J is TRBJ2-3 and V is TRBV7-2, with 9 bases matching TRBD2. The CDR3 spans 17 residues. CDR1 is SGHTA and CDR2 is FQGNSA in the germline V gene. The trim removed 1 base at V and 4 bases at J, leaving 9 bases unmatched. CDR3 DNA: TGTGCCAGCAGCTTAGAACTAGCGGGCTCGCCCGCAGATACGCAGTATTTT. This gives the protein CASSLELAGSPADTQYF.

This clone appeared many times. The chain recombines TRBV15 with TRBJ2-1; D gene unclear. V shed 1 base and J shed 10 bases, with 8 bases lying between them. The germline V gene has CDR1 LNHNV and CDR2 YYDKDF (reference sequence). The CDR3 length is 12 residues. The DNA of the CDR3 is TGTGCCACCAGCAGAGTTAACCGGGAGCAGTTCTTC. Its protein is CATSRVNREQFF.

J is TRBJ1-1 and V is TRBV27; weak D call: TRBD1 (6 bases). V lost 5 bases, J lost 6 bases, and 13 bases lay in between. The germline CDR1 and CDR2 sequences are MNHEY and SMNVEV (reference sequence). The CDR3 spans 13 residues. The CDR3 region is CASSRRGGAEAFF. CDR3 DNA: TGTGCCAGCAGTCGCAGGGGTGGGGCTGAAGCTTTCTTT.

The CDR3 is CASSLLRGYGYTF. The CDR3 region has the DNA TGTGCCAGCAGTTTATTACGCGGGTATGGCTACACCTTC. V usage is TRBV12-3 or TRBV12-4 and J usage is TRBJ1-2; no clear D gene. The V end was cut by 2 bases, the J end by 5 bases, with 9 bases between. The CDR3 consists of 13 residues.

The J gene is TRBJ1-1, the V gene TRBV2; D is undetermined. Looked up from germline, CDR1 is SNHLY and CDR2 is FYNNEI. Trimming cost V 7 bases and J 0 bases, with 12 bases left between them. The CDR3 has 14 residues. CDR3 in amino acids: CASKSEQMNTEAFF. As DNA, the CDR3 is TGTGCCAGCAAATCGGAACAGATGAACACTGAAGCTTTCTTT.

The V and J genes are TRBV2 and TRBJ2-7; 9 nucleotides agree with TRBD1. Germline loops: CDR1 SNHLY, CDR2 FYNNEI. V shed 6 bases and J 5 bases; nucleotides not matched to a gene: 8. CDR3 length equals 14 residues. The CDR3 nucleotides read TGTGCCAGCAGGGCCGGGACAGGGTCCCACGAGCAGTACTTC. Translating gives CASRAGTGSHEQYF.